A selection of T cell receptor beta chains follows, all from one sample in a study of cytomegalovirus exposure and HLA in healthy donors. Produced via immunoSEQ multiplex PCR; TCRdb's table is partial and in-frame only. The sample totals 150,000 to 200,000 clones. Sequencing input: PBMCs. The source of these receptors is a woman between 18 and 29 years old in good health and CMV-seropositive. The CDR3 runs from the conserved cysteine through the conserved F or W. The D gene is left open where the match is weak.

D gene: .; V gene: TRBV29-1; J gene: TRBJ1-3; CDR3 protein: CSVEDWGGEGSGNTIYF
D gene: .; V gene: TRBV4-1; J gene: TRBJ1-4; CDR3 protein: CASSQDELEKLFF
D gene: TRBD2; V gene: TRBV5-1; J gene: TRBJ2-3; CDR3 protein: CASSSSGGSTDTQYF
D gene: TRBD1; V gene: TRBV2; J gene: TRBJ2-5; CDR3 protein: CASSQDRGPKEQYF
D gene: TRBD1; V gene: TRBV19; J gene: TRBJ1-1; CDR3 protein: CASSIPGTGEIEAFF
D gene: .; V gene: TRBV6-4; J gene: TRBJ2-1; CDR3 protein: CASSDSNKTGDYNEQFF
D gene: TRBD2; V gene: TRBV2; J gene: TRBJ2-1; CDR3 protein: CASSEGLAGMRDEQFF
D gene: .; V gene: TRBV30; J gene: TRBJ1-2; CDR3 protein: CAWSDPRARYGYTF
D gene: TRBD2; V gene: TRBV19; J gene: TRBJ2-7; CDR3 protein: CASSNTGGAAYEQYF
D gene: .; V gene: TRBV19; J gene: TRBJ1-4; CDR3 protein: CASKYGLTSTNEKLFF
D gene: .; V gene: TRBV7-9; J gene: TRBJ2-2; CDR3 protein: CASRLSSLVVGELFF
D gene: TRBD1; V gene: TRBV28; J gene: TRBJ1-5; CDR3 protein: CASSLGTVNNQPQHF
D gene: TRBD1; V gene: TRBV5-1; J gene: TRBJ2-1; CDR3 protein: CASSFRDRGLNEQFF
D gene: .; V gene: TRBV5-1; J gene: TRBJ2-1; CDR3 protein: CASSLAAAGSYNEQFF
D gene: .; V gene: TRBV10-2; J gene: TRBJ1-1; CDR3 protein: CASRQGKAEAFF
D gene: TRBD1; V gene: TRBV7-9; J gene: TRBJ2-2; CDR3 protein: CASSRGQGGTGELFF
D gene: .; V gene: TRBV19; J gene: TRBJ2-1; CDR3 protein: CASSLTNNEQFF
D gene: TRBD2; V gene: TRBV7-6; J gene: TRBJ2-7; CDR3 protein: CASSLSRSSGRASYEQYF
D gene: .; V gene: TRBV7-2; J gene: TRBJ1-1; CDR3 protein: CASSLRGTEAFF
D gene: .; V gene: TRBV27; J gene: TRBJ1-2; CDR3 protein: CASSPSWGDYGYTF
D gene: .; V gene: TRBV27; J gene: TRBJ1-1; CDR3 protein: CASSLVVGPMNTEAFF
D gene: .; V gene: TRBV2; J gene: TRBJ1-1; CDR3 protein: CASSEITSHNTEAFF
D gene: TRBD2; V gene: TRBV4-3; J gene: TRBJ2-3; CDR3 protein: CASSQVIAGGSDTQYF
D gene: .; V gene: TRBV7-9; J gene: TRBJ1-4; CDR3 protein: CASSLGQATNEKLFF
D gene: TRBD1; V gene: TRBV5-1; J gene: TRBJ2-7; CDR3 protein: CASSRDSAYEQYF
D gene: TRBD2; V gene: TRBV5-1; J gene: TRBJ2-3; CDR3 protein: CASSNVLAGDRYF
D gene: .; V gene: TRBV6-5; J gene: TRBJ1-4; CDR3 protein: CASSFSPGESEKLFF
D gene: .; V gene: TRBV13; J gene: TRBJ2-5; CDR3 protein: CASSLAPGIQETQYF
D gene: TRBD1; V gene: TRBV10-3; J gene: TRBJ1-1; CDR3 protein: CAARIQGDNEAFF
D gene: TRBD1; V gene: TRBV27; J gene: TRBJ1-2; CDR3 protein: CASSSPYRGQSYTF
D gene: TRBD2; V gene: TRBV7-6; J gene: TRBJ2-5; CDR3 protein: CASRAGGQETQYF
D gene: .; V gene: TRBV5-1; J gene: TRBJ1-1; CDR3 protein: CASSLDLTQGAPENTEAFF
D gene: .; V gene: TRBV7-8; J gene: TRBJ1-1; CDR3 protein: CASSASRRTEAFF
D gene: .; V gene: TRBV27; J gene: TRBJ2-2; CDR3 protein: CASSLGAATGELFF
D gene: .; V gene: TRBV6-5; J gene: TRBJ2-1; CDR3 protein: CASSYLSKGRYNEQFF
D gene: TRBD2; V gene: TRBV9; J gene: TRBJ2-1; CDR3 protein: CASSVEPSGGYNEQFF
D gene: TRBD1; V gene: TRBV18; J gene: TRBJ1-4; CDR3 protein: CASSETGDEKLFF
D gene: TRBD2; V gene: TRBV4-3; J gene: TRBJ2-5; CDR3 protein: CASSLWDRGVKETQYF
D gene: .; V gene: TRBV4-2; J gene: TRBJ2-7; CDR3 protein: CASSQERGELSYEQYF
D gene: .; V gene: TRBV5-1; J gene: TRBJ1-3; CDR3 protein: CASSPSAVSGNTIYF
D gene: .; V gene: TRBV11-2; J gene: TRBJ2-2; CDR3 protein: CASSAGPLRAF
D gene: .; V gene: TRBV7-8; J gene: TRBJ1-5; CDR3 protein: CASSPRSPIGNQPQHF
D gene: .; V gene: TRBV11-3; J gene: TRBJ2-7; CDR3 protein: CASSFTGFEQYF
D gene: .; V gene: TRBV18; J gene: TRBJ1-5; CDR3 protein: CASSPDRNQPQHF
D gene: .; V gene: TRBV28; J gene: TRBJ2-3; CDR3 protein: CASTTSSIPTDTQYF
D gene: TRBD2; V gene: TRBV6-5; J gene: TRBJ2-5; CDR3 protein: CATSGPGGFHF
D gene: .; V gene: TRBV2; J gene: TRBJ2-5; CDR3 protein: CASSRAGERKETQYF
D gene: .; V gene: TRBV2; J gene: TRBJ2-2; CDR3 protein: CASTLEGETGELFF
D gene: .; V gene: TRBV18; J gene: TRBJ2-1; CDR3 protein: CASSPGQGLGNEQFF
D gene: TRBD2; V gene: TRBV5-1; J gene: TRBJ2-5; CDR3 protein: CASSFATGRGETQYF
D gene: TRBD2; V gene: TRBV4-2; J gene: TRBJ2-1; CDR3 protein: CASGGEMRNEQFF
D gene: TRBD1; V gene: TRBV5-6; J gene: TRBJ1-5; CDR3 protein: CASSLRQGGFQPQHF
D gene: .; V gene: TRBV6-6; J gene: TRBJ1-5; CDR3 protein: CASSYSGDNQPQHF
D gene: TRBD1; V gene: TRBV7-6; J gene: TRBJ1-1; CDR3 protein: CASSSPPGQGGTEAFF
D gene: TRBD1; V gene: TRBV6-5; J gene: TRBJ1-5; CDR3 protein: CASREQGTNQPQHF
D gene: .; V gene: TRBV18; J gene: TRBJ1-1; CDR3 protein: CASSPPKELRTEAFF
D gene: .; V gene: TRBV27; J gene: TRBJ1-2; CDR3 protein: CASSQGMGGYTF
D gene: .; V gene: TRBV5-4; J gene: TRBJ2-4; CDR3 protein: CASAWIGEDIQYF
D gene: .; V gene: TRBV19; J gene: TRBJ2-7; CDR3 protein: CASREGDKSYEQYF